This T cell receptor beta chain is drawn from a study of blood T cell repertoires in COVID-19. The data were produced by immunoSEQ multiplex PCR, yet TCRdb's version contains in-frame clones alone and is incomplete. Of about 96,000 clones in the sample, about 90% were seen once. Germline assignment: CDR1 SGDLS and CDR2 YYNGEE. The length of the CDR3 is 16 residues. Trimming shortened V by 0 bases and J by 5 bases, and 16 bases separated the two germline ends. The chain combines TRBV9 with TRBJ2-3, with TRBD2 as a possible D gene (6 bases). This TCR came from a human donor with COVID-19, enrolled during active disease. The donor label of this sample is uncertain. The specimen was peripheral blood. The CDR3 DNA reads TGTGCCAGCAGCGTAGATCGGGACTCCCTCAAAGATACGCAGTATTTT. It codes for CASSVDRDSLKDTQYF.